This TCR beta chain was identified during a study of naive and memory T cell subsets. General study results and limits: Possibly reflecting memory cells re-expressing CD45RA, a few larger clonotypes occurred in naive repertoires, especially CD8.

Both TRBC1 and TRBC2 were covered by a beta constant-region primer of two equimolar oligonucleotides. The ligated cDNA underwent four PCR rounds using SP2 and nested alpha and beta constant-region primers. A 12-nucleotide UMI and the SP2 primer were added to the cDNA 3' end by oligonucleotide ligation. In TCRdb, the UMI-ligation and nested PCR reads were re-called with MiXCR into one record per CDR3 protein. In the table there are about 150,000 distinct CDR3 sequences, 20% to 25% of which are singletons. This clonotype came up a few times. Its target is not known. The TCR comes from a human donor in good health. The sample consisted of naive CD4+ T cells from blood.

CDR3 in amino acids: CSATSGTSTDTQYF. The CDR3 DNA reads as TGCAGTGCTACTAGCGGGACTAGCACAGATACGCAGTATTTT. V usage is TRBV20-1 and J usage is TRBJ2-3; 9 positions match TRBD2. CDR1 is DFQATT, CDR2 SNEGSKA, per germline (reference sequence). V gave up 4 bases and J gave up 0 bases; unmatched junction bases: 2. The CDR3 has 14 amino acids.